This T cell receptor beta chain emerged from a study of T cell repertoires in cytomegalovirus infection. About the research overall: HLA-B-restricted CMV epitopes that are well studied, plus recently identified HLA-C-restricted ones, were used by the study. The public TCR beta signatures pointed to both CMV infection and matching HLA type.

MiXCR, run by TCRdb on the reads, gives a single entry per CDR3 protein. The sample contains fewer than 1,000,000 distinct CDR3 sequences, roughly 30% of which appear only once. Study-wide results and limits: The ex vivo response was dominated by HLA-C-restricted CMV-specific TCR beta clonotypes. The study identified carriers of CMV plus the relevant HLA from cumulative public TCR beta family frequency.

A note on this clonotype: Its antigen is unknown.

This CDR3 is 14 amino acids long. V lost 6 bases to trimming and J lost 2 bases, with 11 bases between them. The germline V gene encodes CDR1 MNHNY and CDR2 SVGAGI (reference sequence). This chain uses TRBV6-6 with TRBJ1-3; D is unclear. The TCR sequence derives from a human donor in good health (CMV status not recorded). Some clones in this sample may be carry-over from other donors' samples. This specimen consisted of cultured CD8+ T cells from PBMCs, obtained from culture after CMV antigen stimulation. Written as DNA, the CDR3 is TGTGCCAGCAGCCTGGATTCGGCTGGAAACACCATATATTTT. Translation gives CASSLDSAGNTIYF.